This is a list of T cell receptor beta chains from one sample in a study of T cell changes during pregnancy in multiple sclerosis. Sequencing was performed with immunoSEQ multiplex PCR; in TCRdb, only in-frame clones are kept and a portion is missing. This table holds about 110,000 clones, 90% to 95% found once. The source material was peripheral blood, sampled in the third trimester of pregnancy. The source of these receptors is a female donor with multiple sclerosis, enrolled in a pregnancy study. Both conserved end residues are part of each CDR3. The order of the fields is CDR3 protein, CDR3 DNA, D gene, V gene, J gene. D genes are given only for firm matches.

cdr3_aa: CASSLGRSFSGNTIYF
cdr3_nt: TGTGCCAGCAGTTTAGGTCGGAGCTTCTCTGGAAACACCATATATTTT
d_call: -
v_call: TRBV28
j_call: TRBJ1-3

cdr3_aa: CASSLEGLWGNQPQHF
cdr3_nt: TGTGCCAGCAGCTTGGAAGGACTGTGGGGCAATCAGCCCCAGCATTTT
d_call: -
v_call: TRBV5-5
j_call: TRBJ1-5

cdr3_aa: CASSPRQGASKNIQYF
cdr3_nt: TGTGCCAGCAGCCCGCGTCAGGGGGCCTCCAAAAACATTCAGTACTTC
d_call: TRBD1
v_call: TRBV11-2
j_call: TRBJ2-4

cdr3_aa: CASSLEGLAAETQYF
cdr3_nt: TGTGCCAGCAGCTTGGAGGGACTAGCGGCGGAGACCCAGTACTTC
d_call: TRBD2
v_call: TRBV5-5
j_call: TRBJ2-5

cdr3_aa: CASSLWGPFQGVYEQYF
cdr3_nt: TGCGCCAGCAGCTTGTGGGGGCCGTTCCAGGGGGTCTACGAGCAGTACTTC
d_call: TRBD1
v_call: TRBV5-1
j_call: TRBJ2-7

cdr3_aa: CASGSGGAEETQYF
cdr3_nt: TGTGCCAGCGGTAGCGGGGGGGCCGAAGAGACCCAGTACTTC
d_call: TRBD2
v_call: TRBV6-5
j_call: TRBJ2-5

cdr3_aa: CASSLEGAHTEAFF
cdr3_nt: TGTGCCAGCAGCTTAGAGGGGGCCCACACTGAAGCTTTCTTT
d_call: TRBD1
v_call: TRBV7-9
j_call: TRBJ1-1

cdr3_aa: CAISRGGAKDEQFF
cdr3_nt: TGTGCCATCAGTCGCGGGGGGGCCAAGGATGAGCAGTTCTTC
d_call: TRBD2
v_call: TRBV10-3
j_call: TRBJ2-1

cdr3_aa: CASSLLQGGTETQYF
cdr3_nt: TGCGCCAGCAGCTTGTTACAGGGGGGAACAGAGACCCAGTACTTC
d_call: TRBD1
v_call: TRBV5-1
j_call: TRBJ2-5

cdr3_aa: CASSRGGDTGELFF
cdr3_nt: TGTGCCAGCTCAAGGGGAGGGGACACCGGGGAGCTGTTTTTT
d_call: TRBD2
v_call: TRBV18
j_call: TRBJ2-2